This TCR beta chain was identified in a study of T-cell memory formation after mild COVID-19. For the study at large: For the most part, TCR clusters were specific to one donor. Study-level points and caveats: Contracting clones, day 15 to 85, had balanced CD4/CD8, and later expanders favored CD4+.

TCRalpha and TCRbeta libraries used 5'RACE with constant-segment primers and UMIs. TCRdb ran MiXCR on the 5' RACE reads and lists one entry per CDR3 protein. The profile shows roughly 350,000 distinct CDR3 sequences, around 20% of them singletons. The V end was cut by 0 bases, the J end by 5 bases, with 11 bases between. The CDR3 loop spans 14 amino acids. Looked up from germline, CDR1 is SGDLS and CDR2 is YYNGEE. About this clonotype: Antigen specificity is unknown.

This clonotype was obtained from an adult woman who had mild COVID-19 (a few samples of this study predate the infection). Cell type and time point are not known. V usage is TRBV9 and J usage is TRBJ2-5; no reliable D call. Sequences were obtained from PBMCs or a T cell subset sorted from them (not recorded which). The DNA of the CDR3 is TGTGCCAGCAGCGTAGCTGTCTTGGGGGAGACCCAGTACTTC. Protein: CASSVAVLGETQYF.